This passage covers 10 T cell receptor beta chains from one sample sequenced in a study of T cells in Graves' hyperthyroidism and ophthalmopathy. Amplified TCR beta CDR3 regions derived from RNA transcripts. The HTBI primer set drove a first-round RT-PCR of the TCR CDR3. MiXCR was run by TCRdb on the multiplex PCR reads, yielding one entry per CDR3 protein. Among about 300,000 distinct CDR3 sequences listed, 25% were seen once. The specimen sequenced was blood. The receptors were sampled from a man aged 40-50 years with Graves' hyperthyroidism that later progressed to Graves' ophthalmopathy.

This clonotype occurred many times. This chain uses TRBV29-1 with TRBJ2-5; 7 bases fit TRBD2. The trim removed 3 bases at V and 5 bases at J, leaving 12 bases unmatched. Germline V gene sequence: CDR1 SQVTM, CDR2 ANQGSEA. The CDR3 is 15 amino acids. CDR3: CSVEPGLDFGETQYF. The DNA for the CDR3 is TGCAGCGTTGAGCCTGGACTAGATTTTGGGGAGACCCAGTACTTC. Drawing the rest from reference TRBV29-1 and TRBJ2-5, the complete variable domain is SAVISQKPSRDICQRGTSLTIQCQVDSQVTMMFWYRQQPGQSLTLIATANQGSEATYESGFVIDKFPISRPNLTFSTLTVSNMSPEDSSIYLCSVEPGLDFGETQYFGPGTRLLVL.

This chain links TRBV28 with TRBJ1-5; a weak D match, TRBD1 (5 bases). Between the trimmed V and J ends, which lost 7 bases and 3 bases, there was a span of 19 bases. The CDR3 loop spans 16 amino acids. Germline loops: CDR1 MDHEN, CDR2 SYDVKM. The CDR3 loop reads CASTASGNRFNQPQHF. The CDR3 DNA reads as TGTGCCAGCACCGCCTCAGGTAACAGGTTCAATCAGCCCCAGCATTTT.

This clonotype was seen many times. The rearrangement joins TRBV3-1 to TRBJ2-7; possibly TRBD2 for D (5 bases). The V gene's germline CDR1 is LGHDT and CDR2 YNNKEL (reference sequence). V gave up 2 bases and J gave up 6 bases, with 17 bases separating them. This CDR3 comprises 15 residues. The CDR3 nucleotides are TGTGCCAGCAGCCAACGAGGGCAGAAAGGAGGCGAGCAGTACTTC. This sequence encodes CASSQRGQKGGEQYF.

This clonotype was found many times. The V and J genes are TRBV28 and TRBJ2-5, with D perhaps TRBD1 or TRBD2 (6 bases each). Per the germline V gene, CDR1 is MDHEN and CDR2 is SYDVKM. V was clipped by 3 bases and J by 5 bases, with 16 bases between them. The CDR3 totals 15 residues. The CDR3 is CASSFSGAISETQYF. The CDR3 coding sequence is TGTGCCAGCAGTTTCTCGGGGGCGATTTCGGAGACCCAGTACTTC.

This chain uses TRBV30 with TRBJ2-7, with D tentatively TRBD2 (5 bases). Trimming shortened V by 0 bases and J by 6 bases, and 15 bases separated the two germline ends. The CDR3 consists of 14 residues. Germline CDR1 reads GTSNPN; CDR2 reads SVGIG (reference sequence). This chain's CDR3 is CAWSVLTGSREQYF. Here the CDR3 DNA reads TGTGCCTGGAGTGTACTAACGGGGTCTCGCGAGCAGTACTTC.

This clonotype was observed at least ten times. The CDR3 region has the DNA TGCGCCAGCAGCTTGGAGCTAGAGGTCGGCGAGCAGTACTTC. This sequence encodes CASSLELEVGEQYF. V usage is TRBV5-1 and J usage is TRBJ2-7; D gene uncertain. Trimming took off 0 bases at V and 6 bases at J, with 13 bases between the two ends. The CDR3 runs 14 residues. The germline V gene has CDR1 SGHRS and CDR2 YFSETQ.

This clonotype appeared many times. The chain joins TRBV9 to TRBJ2-2, with TRBD1 matching over 9 bases. Germline lookup yields CDR1 SGDLS and CDR2 YYNGEE. The V segment lost 3 bases and the J segment 6 bases; nucleotides outside the gene matches: 3. CDR3 length: 14 amino acids. The DNA for the CDR3 is TGTGCCAGCAGCGGGACAGGGGATGCCGGGGAGCTGTTTTTT. Translated, it gives CASSGTGDAGELFF.

The chain uses TRBV2 and TRBJ2-7; TRBD2 matches 9 bases. This CDR3 has 15 amino acids. Germline assignment: CDR1 SNHLY and CDR2 FYNNEI. Unmatched junction bases numbered 10, after V lost 5 bases and J lost 5 bases. The CDR3 DNA follows: TGTGCCAGCAGTCCCGGCCTAGCGGGAATGGACGAGCAGTACTTC. Protein: CASSPGLAGMDEQYF. Complete variable domain (other parts from reference TRBV2 and TRBJ2-7): EPEVTQTPSHQVTQMGQEVILRCVPISNHLYFYWYRQILGQKVEFLVSFYNNEISEKSEIFDDQFSVERPDGSNFTLKIRSTKLEDSAMYFCASSPGLAGMDEQYFGPGTRLTVT.

This clonotype was recorded many times. This chain links TRBV7-2 with TRBJ2-7; 8 bases agree with TRBD2. V lost 2 bases, J lost 8 bases, and 5 bases stayed unmatched. In germline, CDR1 is SGHTA, CDR2 FQGNSA. The CDR3 contains 13 residues. The CDR3 sequence: CASSLWSSGKQYF. The DNA for the CDR3 is TGTGCCAGCAGCTTATGGAGTAGCGGGAAGCAGTACTTC.

This clonotype was detected once. This chain joins TRBV20-1 and TRBJ2-5, with D uncertain. With 3 bases removed from V and 2 bases from J, the gap between germline ends came to 13 bases. The CDR3 is 14 amino acids. Germline V gives CDR1 DFQATT, CDR2 SNEGSKA (reference sequence). CDR3 nucleotides: TGCAGTGCTAGCGTTTCCCTGGGGCAAGAGACCCAGTACTTC. Its protein is CSASVSLGQETQYF.